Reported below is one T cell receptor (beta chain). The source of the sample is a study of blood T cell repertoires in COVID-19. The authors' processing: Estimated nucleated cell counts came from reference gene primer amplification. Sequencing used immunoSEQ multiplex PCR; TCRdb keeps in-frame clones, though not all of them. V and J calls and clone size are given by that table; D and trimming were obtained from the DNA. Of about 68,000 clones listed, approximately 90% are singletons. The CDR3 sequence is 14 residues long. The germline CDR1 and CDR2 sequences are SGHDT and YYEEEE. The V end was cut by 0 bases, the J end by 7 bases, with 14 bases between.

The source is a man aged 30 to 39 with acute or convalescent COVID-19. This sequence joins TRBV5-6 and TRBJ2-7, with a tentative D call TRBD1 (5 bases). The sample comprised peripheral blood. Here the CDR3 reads CASSLVGARVEQYF. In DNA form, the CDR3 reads TGTGCCAGCAGCTTGGTTGGGGCCAGAGTAGAGCAGTACTTC.